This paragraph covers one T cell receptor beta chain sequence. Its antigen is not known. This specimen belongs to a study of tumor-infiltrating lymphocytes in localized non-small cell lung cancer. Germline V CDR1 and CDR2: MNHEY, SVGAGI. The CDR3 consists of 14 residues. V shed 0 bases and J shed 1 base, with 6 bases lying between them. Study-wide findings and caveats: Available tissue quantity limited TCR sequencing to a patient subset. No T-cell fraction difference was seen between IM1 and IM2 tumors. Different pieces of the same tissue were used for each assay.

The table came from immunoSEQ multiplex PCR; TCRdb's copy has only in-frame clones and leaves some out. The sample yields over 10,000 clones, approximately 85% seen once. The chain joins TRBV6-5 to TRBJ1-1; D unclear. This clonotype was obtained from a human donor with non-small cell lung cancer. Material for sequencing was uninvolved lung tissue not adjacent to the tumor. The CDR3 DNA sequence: TGTGCCAGCAGTTACTCGGTCTCGAACACTGAAGCTTTCTTT. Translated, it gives CASSYSVSNTEAFF.